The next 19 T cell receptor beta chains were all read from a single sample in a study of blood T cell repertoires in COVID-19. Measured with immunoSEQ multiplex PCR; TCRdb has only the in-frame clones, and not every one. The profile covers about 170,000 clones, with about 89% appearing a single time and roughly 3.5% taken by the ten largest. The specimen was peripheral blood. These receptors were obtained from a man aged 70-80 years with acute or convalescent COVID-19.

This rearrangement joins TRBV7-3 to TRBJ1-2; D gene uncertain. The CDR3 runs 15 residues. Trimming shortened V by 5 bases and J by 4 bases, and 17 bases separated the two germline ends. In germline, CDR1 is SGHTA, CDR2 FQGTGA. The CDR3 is CASSPGGGEGYGYTF. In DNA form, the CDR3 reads TGTGCCAGCAGCCCCGGTGGCGGGGAGGGCTATGGCTACACCTTC.

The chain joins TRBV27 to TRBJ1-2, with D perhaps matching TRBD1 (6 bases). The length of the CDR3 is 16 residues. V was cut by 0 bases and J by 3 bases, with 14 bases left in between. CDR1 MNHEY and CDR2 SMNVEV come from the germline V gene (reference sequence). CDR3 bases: TGTGCCAGCAGTTTATCGACGGGCAGGGGTTACTATGGCTACACCTTC. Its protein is CASSLSTGRGYYGYTF.

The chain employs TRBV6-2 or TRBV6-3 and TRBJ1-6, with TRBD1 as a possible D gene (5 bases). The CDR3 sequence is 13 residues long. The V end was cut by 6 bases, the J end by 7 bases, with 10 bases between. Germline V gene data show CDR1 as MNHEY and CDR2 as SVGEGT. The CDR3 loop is CASSRDYNSPLHF. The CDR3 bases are TGTGCCAGCAGCCGGGACTACAATTCACCCCTCCACTTT.

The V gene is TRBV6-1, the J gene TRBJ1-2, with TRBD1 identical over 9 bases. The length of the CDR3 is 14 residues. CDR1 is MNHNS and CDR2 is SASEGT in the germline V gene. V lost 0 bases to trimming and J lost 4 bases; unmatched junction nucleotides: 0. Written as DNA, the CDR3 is TGTGCCAGCAGTGAAGCGGGACAGGGCTATGGCTACACCTTC. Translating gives CASSEAGQGYGYTF.

The CDR3 protein is CASSWDSHYQPQHF. Here the CDR3 DNA reads TGTGCCAGCAGTTGGGACAGCCACTATCAGCCCCAGCATTTT. This sequence joins TRBV27 and TRBJ1-5, with 7 bases matching TRBD1. Germline V gene data show CDR1 as MNHEY and CDR2 as SMNVEV (reference sequence). Trimming took 4 bases from V and 5 from J; bases not matched to a gene: 5. This CDR3 comprises 14 residues.

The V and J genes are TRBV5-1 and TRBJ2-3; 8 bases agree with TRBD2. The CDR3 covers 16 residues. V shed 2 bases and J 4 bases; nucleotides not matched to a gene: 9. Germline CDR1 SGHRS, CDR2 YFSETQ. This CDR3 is CASSFPPAGDPDTQYF. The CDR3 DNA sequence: TGCGCCAGCAGCTTTCCCCCAGCGGGGGACCCAGATACGCAGTATTTT.

The CDR3 DNA reads TGTGCCAGCAGCTTCGACCGGGACAGGGGTATGAACACTGAAGCTTTCTTT. Amino acids: CASSFDRDRGMNTEAFF. The rearrangement joins TRBV5-6 to TRBJ1-1; 10 bases match TRBD1. The trim removed 2 bases at V and 0 bases at J, leaving 7 bases unmatched. Germline assignment: CDR1 SGHDT and CDR2 YYEEEE. The length of the CDR3 is 17 residues.

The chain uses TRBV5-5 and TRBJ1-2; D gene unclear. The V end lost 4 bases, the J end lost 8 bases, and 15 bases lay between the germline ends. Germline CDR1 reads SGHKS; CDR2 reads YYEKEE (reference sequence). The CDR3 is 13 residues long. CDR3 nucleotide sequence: TGTGCCAGCAGCGTGGGCGCCGCCGGGGGCTACACCTTC. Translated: CASSVGAAGGYTF.

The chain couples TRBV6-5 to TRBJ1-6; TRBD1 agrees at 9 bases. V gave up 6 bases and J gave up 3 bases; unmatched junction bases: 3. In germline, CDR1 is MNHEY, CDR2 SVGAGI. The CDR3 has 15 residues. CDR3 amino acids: CASRRGQGYNSPLHF. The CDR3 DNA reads TGTGCCAGCAGGAGGGGACAGGGCTATAATTCACCCCTCCACTTT.

The CDR3 spells CASSVGGRATGELFF. The CDR3 region has the DNA TGTGCCAGCAGTGTAGGCGGGAGGGCGACCGGGGAGCTGTTTTTT. The chain is built from TRBV2 and TRBJ2-2; 9 positions agree with TRBD2. This CDR3 has 15 amino acids. V lost 4 bases and J lost 5; bases outside the gene matches: 5. Germline CDR1 is SNHLY and CDR2 is FYNNEI.

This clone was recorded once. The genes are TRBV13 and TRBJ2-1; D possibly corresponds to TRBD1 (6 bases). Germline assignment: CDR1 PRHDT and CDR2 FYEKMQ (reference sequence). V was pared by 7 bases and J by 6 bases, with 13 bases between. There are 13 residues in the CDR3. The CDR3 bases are TGTGCCAGCACCAAGGGACAAGTCAATGAGCAGTTCTTC. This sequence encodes CASTKGQVNEQFF.

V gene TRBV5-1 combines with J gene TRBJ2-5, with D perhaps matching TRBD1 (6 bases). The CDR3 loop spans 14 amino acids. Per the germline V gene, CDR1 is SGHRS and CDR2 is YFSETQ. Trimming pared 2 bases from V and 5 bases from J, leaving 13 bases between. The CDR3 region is CASSLIPGHETQYF. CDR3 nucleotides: TGCGCCAGCAGCTTAATCCCGGGACATGAGACCCAGTACTTC.

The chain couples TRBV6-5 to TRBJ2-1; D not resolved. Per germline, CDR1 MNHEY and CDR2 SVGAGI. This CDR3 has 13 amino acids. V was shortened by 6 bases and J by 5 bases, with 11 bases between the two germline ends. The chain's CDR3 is CASRSPFNNEQFF. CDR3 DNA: TGTGCCAGCAGGAGCCCTTTCAACAATGAGCAGTTCTTC.

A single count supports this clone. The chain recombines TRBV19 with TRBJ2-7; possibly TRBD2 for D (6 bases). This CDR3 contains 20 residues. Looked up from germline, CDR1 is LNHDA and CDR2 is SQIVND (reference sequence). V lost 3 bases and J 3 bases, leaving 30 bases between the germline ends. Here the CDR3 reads CASSIPTYDPGDWSHYEQYF. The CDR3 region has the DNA TGTGCCAGTAGTATCCCCACTTATGACCCGGGGGACTGGAGTCACTACGAGCAGTACTTC.

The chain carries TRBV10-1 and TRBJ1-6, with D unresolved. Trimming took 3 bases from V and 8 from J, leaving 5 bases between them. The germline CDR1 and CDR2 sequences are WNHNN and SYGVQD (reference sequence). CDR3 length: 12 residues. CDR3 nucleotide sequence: TGCGCCAGCAGTGAAGGAGATTCACCCCTCCACTTT. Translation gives CASSEGDSPLHF.

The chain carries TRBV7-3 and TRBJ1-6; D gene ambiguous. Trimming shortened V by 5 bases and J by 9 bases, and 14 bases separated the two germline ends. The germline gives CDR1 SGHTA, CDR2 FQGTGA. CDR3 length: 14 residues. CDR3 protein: CASSLDGEGSPLHF. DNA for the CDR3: TGTGCCAGCAGCCTCGACGGGGAGGGTTCACCCCTCCACTTT. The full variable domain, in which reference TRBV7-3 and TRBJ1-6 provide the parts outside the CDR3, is GAGVSQTPSNKVTEKGKYVELRCDPISGHTALYWYRQSLGQGPEFLIYFQGTGAADDSGLPNDRFFAVRPEGSVSTLKIQRTERGDSAVYLCASSLDGEGSPLHFGNGTRLTVT.

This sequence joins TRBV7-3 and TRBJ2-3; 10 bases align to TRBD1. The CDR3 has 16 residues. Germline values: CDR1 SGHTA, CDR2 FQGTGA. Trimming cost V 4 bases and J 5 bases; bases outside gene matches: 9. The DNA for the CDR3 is TGTGCCAGCAGCTCGGCGACAGGGGGCAAAGGAGATACGCAGTATTTT. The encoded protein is CASSSATGGKGDTQYF.

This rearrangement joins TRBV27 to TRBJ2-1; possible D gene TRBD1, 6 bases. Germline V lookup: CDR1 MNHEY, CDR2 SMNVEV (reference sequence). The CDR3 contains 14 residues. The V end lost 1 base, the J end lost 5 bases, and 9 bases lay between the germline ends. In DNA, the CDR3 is TGTGCCAGCAGTTTATTAGGACAGAACAATGAGCAGTTCTTC. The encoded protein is CASSLLGQNNEQFF.

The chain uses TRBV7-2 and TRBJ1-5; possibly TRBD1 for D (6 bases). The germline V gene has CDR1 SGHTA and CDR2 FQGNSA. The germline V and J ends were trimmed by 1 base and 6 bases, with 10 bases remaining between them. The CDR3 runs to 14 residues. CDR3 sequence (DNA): TGTGCCAGCAGCTTAGTTGGGGGCCCTCAGCCCCAGCATTTT. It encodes CASSLVGGPQPQHF.